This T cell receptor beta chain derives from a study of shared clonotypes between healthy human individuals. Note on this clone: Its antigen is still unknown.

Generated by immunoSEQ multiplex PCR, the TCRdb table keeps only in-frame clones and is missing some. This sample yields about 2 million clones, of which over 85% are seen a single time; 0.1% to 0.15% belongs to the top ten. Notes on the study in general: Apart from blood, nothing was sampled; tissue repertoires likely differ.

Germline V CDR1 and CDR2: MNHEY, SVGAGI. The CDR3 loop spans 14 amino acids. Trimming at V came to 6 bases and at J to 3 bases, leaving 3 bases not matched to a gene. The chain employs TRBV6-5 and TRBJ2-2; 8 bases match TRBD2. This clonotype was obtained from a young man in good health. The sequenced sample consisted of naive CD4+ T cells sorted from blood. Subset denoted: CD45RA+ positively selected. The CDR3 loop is CASRPGRDTGELFF. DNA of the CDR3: TGTGCCAGCAGACCCGGGAGGGACACCGGGGAGCTGTTTTTT.